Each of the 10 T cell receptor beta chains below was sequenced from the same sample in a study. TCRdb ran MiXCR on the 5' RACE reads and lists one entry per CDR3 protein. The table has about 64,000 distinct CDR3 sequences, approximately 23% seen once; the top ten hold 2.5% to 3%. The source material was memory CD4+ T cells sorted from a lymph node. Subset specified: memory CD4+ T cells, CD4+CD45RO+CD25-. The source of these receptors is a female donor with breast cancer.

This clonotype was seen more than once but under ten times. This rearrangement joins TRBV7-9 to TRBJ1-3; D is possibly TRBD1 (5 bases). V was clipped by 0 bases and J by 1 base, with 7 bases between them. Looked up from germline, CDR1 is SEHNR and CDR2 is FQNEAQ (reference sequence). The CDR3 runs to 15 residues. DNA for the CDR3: TGTGCCAGCAGCTTAGCAGGGGTTTCTGGAAACACCATATATTTT. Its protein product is CASSLAGVSGNTIYF.

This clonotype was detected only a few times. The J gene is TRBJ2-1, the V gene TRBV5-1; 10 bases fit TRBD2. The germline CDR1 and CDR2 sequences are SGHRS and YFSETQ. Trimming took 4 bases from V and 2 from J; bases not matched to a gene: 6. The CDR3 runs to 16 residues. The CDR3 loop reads CASSKLAGQTYNEQFF. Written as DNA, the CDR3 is TGCGCCAGCAGCAAACTAGCGGGGCAAACCTACAATGAGCAGTTCTTC.

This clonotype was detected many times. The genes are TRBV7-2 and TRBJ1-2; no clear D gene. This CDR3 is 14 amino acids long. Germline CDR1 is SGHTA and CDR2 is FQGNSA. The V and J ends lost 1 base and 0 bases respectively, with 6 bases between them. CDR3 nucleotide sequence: TGTGCCAGCAGCTTAGTGGTAGCTAACTATGGCTACACCTTC. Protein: CASSLVVANYGYTF.

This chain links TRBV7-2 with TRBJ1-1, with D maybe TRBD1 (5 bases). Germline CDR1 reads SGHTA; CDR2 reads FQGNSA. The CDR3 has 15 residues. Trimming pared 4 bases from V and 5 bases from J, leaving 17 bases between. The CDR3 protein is CASSSPRVGSTEAFF. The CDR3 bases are TGTGCCAGCAGCTCGCCCAGGGTGGGAAGTACTGAAGCTTTCTTT. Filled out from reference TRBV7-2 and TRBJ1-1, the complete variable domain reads GAGVSQSPSNKVTEKGKDVELRCDPISGHTALYWYRQSLGQGLEFLIYFQGNSAPDKSGLPSDRFSAERTGGSVSTLTIQRTQQEDSAVYLCASSSPRVGSTEAFFGQGTRLTVV.

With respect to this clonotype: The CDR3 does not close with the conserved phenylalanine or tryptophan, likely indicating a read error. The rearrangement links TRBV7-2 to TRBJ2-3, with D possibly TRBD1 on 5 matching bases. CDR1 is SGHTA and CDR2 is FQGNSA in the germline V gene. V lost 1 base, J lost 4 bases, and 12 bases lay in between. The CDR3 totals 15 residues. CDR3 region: CASSLEGHYSDTQYY. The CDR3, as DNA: TGTGCCAGCAGCTTAGAGGGGCACTATTCAGATACGCAGTATTAT.

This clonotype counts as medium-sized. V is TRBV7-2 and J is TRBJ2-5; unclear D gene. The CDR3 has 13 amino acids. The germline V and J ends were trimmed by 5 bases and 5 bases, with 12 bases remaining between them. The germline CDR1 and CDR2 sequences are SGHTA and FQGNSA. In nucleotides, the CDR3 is TGTGCCAGCAGCCCGTACCGGGTGGAGACCCAGTACTTC. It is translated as CASSPYRVETQYF.

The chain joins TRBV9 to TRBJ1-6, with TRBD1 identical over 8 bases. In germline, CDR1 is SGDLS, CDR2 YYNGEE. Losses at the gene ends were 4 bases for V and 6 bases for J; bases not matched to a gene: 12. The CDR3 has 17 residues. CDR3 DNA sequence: TGTGCCAGCAGCCCACACCCCGGGACAGGTAGTAATTCACCCCTCCACTTT. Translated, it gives CASSPHPGTGSNSPLHF.

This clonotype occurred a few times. The DNA for the CDR3 is TGTGCCAGCTCACGACAGGTCGGAAGCTACACCTTC. The encoded protein is CASSRQVGSYTF. V gene TRBV18 combines with J gene TRBJ1-2, with D perhaps matching TRBD1 (6 bases). Germline CDR1 and CDR2: KGHSH and LQKENI. The V and J ends lost 4 bases and 9 bases respectively, with 12 bases between them. This CDR3 comprises 12 residues.

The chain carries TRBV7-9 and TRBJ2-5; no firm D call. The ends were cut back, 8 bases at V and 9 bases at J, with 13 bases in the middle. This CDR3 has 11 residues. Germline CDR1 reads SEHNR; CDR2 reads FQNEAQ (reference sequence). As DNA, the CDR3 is TGTGCCAGCGGCTACGACCCGGCCCAGTACTTC. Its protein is CASGYDPAQYF.

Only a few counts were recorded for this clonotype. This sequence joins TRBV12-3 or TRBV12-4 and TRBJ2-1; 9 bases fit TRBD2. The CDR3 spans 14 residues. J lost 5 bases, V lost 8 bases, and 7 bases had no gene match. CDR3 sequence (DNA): TGTGCCAGCGGGGGGACTAGCTGGGACAATGAGCAGTTCTTC. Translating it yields CASGGTSWDNEQFF.